The 4 T cell receptor beta chains given below trace back to one sample, sequenced in a study of cytomegalovirus exposure and HLA in healthy donors. PCR primers comprised 60 Vbeta and 13 Jbeta primers. This table comes from immunoSEQ multiplex PCR, and its TCRdb copy is limited to in-frame clones, with some not included. The sample contains 210,000 or so clones, 77% of which appear only once. What was sequenced was PBMCs. Receptors originate from a woman aged 60-75 years in good health and CMV-seropositive.

The CDR3 coding sequence is TGTGCCAGTAGTCGGGTCTCCTATAATTCACCCCTCCACTTT. Translated: CASSRVSYNSPLHF. V is TRBV19 and J is TRBJ1-6; unclear D gene. V was pared by 5 bases and J by 0 bases, with 5 bases between. Germline CDR1 LNHDA, CDR2 SQIVND (reference sequence). The CDR3 spans 14 residues.

The V call is TRBV18, the J call TRBJ1-5; D gene uncertain. V was clipped by 2 bases and J by 8 bases, with 10 bases between them. Germline-derived CDR1 and CDR2 are KGHSH and LQKENI. There are 13 residues in the CDR3. In DNA form, the CDR3 reads TGTGCCAGCTCACCAGACTTGGTAGAGCCCCAGCATTTT. It is translated as CASSPDLVEPQHF.

The gene calls are TRBV5-4 and TRBJ2-7, with D perhaps TRBD1 (5 bases). The CDR3 consists of 14 residues. Germline assignment: CDR1 SGHNT and CDR2 YYREEE (reference sequence). With 1 base removed from V and 3 bases from J, the gap between germline ends came to 11 bases. DNA of the CDR3: TGTGCCAGCAGCTTGACAGGATCGAGCTACGAGCAGTACTTC. Amino acid sequence: CASSLTGSSYEQYF.

V usage is TRBV10-2 and J usage is TRBJ1-5, with D perhaps matching TRBD1 (6 bases). The germline gives CDR1 WSHSY, CDR2 SAAADI. Trimming shortened V by 5 bases and J by 6 bases, and 14 bases separated the two germline ends. The CDR3 consists of 14 residues. The CDR3 region has the DNA TGCGCCAGCAGTCCCACAGGGAGTGGTCAGCCCCAGCATTTT. Protein sequence: CASSPTGSGQPQHF.